This T cell receptor beta chain derives from a study of blood T cell repertoires in COVID-19. Study-level information: PBMCs, B-cell-depleted T cells, or T cells were the source of the cDNA or gDNA that made up the material.

The CDR3 length is 13 residues. V was pared by 5 bases and J by 0 bases, with 6 bases between. Germline V gene data show CDR1 as SGHRS and CDR2 as YFSETQ. As processed by the authors: Reference gene primer amplification in the assay estimated nucleated cell counts. Some clones are missing from TCRdb's copy, which holds only in-frame ones; the method was immunoSEQ multiplex PCR. Clone size and V and J calls were adopted from that table, with D and trimming inferred from the DNA. The table lists under 200,000 clones, roughly nine tenths of them singletons. The chain employs TRBV5-1 and TRBJ2-1; TRBD2 might be the D (6 bases). The sequence was obtained from a woman of 80 years or more in a cohort sampled during active or convalescent COVID-19. The sequencing sample was made of peripheral blood. The CDR3 protein is CASSSGSYNEQFF. Written as DNA, the CDR3 is TGCGCCAGCAGTAGCGGCTCCTACAATGAGCAGTTCTTC. The full variable domain, rest sourced from reference TRBV5-1 and TRBJ2-1, is KAGVTQTPRYLIKTRGQQVTLSCSPISGHRSVSWYQQTPGQGLQFLFEYFSETQRNKGNFPGRFSGRQFSNSRSEMNVSTLELGDSALYLCASSSGSYNEQFFGPGTRLTVL.